What follows are 30 T cell receptor beta chains derived from one specimen sequenced in a study of cytomegalovirus exposure and HLA in healthy donors. The study ran its PCR with 60 Vbeta and 13 Jbeta primers. Repertoires were generated with immunoSEQ multiplex PCR, while TCRdb's copy carries only in-frame clones and drops some. The data contain more than 50,000 clones, 77% of them singletons. The sample was PBMCs. All receptors derive from a female donor in good health and CMV-seronegative.

The J gene is TRBJ1-4, the V gene TRBV25-1; the match to TRBD1 covers 9 bases. Trimming took 4 bases from V and 6 from J; bases not matched to a gene: 6. Germline lookup yields CDR1 MGHDK and CDR2 SYGVNS. The CDR3 totals 15 residues. DNA for the CDR3: TGTGCCAGCAGTGTAACCGGGACAGGGTATGAAAAACTGTTTTTT. Its protein is CASSVTGTGYEKLFF.

The chain joins TRBV27 to TRBJ2-1, with TRBD2 matching 8 bases. This CDR3 is built from 13 residues. With 3 bases clipped from V and 8 bases from J, the junction kept 3 bases outside the gene matches. Looked up from germline, CDR1 is MNHEY and CDR2 is SMNVEV (reference sequence). The CDR3 DNA reads as TGTGCCAGCAGTTTTGGACTAGCCTATGAGCAGTTCTTC. Protein: CASSFGLAYEQFF.

The genes are TRBV7-9 and TRBJ2-5; 9 positions match TRBD1. V was clipped by 5 bases and J by 5 bases; unmatched bases: 3. This CDR3 region has 13 residues. Germline V lookup: CDR1 SEHNR, CDR2 FQNEAQ (reference sequence). The CDR3 bases are TGTGCCAGCAGCACAGGGGGCGAGGAGACCCAGTACTTC. It is translated as CASSTGGEETQYF.

V gene TRBV6-5 combines with J gene TRBJ2-1; possibly TRBD1 for D (6 bases). The germline gives CDR1 MNHEY, CDR2 SVGAGI. The V gene lost 6 bases and the J gene lost 6 bases, with 12 bases spanning the gap. This CDR3 spans 13 amino acids. The CDR3 DNA sequence: TGTGCCAGCAGCCGTGGACAGAGCAATGAGCAGTTCTTC. Translating it yields CASSRGQSNEQFF.

This chain uses TRBV5-4 with TRBJ2-7, with 7 positions matching TRBD2. Germline V gene lookup returns CDR1 SGHNT and CDR2 YYREEE (reference sequence). The CDR3 consists of 15 residues. The V segment lost 2 bases and the J segment 2 bases; nucleotides outside the gene matches: 7. The CDR3 DNA reads as TGTGCCAGCAGCTTTCCCGGGGGGTCTCCCTACGAGCAGTACTTC. It yields the protein CASSFPGGSPYEQYF.

This rearrangement joins TRBV2 to TRBJ2-1; TRBD1 agrees at 7 bases. V gave up 3 bases and J gave up 0 bases; unmatched junction bases: 5. There are 16 residues in the CDR3. CDR1 and CDR2 from the germline V gene are SNHLY and FYNNEI. The CDR3 region is CASSDHGTVSYNEQFF. CDR3 DNA: TGTGCCAGCAGTGATCACGGGACAGTCTCCTACAATGAGCAGTTCTTC.

The chain joins TRBV11-3 to TRBJ2-1, with 8 positions matching TRBD2. CDR1 is SGHNT, CDR2 YENEEA, per germline. There are 19 residues in the CDR3. V shed 0 bases and J 1 base; nucleotides not matched to a gene: 11. This CDR3 reads CASSLDGTSGSPSYNEQFF. The CDR3 nucleotides are TGTGCCAGCAGCTTAGATGGGACAAGCGGGAGTCCATCCTACAATGAGCAGTTCTTC. The full variable domain, completed using reference TRBV11-3 and TRBJ2-1, is EAGVVQSPRYKIIEKKQPVAFWCNPISGHNTLYWYLQNLGQGPELLIRYENEEAVDDSQLPKDRFSAERLKGVDSTLKIQPAELGDSAVYLCASSLDGTSGSPSYNEQFFGPGTRLTVL.

The chain carries TRBV7-6 and TRBJ1-3; maybe TRBD1 (5 bases). From germline, CDR1 is SGHVS and CDR2 FNYEAQ. Trimming removed 4 bases from V and 0 bases from J, with 19 bases in between. CDR3 size: 18 residues. CDR3 sequence: CASSSTWQGRCSGNTIYF. Written as DNA, the CDR3 is TGTGCCAGCAGCTCAACCTGGCAGGGTCGGTGCTCTGGAAACACCATATATTTT.

This clone was recorded once. This rearrangement joins TRBV6-6 to TRBJ2-2, with unresolved D. V lost 7 bases and J lost 7, with 16 bases in between. This CDR3 has 14 amino acids. The V gene's germline CDR1 is MNHNY and CDR2 SVGAGI (reference sequence). This chain's CDR3 is CASTRGPSSGELFF. The CDR3 nucleotides are TGTGCCAGCACCCGTGGGCCCAGTAGCGGGGAGCTGTTTTTT.

CDR3 protein: CASSETLAGGTTQYF. DNA of the CDR3: TGTGCCAGCAGTGAAACCCTAGCGGGAGGGACAACCCAGTACTTC. This chain uses TRBV28 with TRBJ2-5, with 12 bases lining up with TRBD2. Per germline, CDR1 MDHEN and CDR2 SYDVKM. The CDR3 spans 15 residues. V dropped 5 bases and J dropped 8; count of bases not matched to a gene: 9.

The chain combines TRBV29-1 with TRBJ1-3, with 12 bases identical to TRBD1. Per the germline V gene, CDR1 is SQVTM and CDR2 is ANQGSEA. Trimming at V came to 6 bases and at J to 0 bases, leaving 3 bases not matched to a gene. The CDR3 runs to 15 residues. The CDR3 is CSVGQGAFSGNTIYF. Here the CDR3 DNA reads TGCAGCGTGGGACAGGGGGCCTTCTCTGGAAACACCATATATTTT.

The chain uses TRBV5-4 and TRBJ2-3; 8 bases agree with TRBD2. The germline CDR1 and CDR2 sequences are SGHNT and YYREEE (reference sequence). V shed 4 bases and J 6 bases; nucleotides not matched to a gene: 22. This CDR3 spans 19 amino acids. DNA of the CDR3: TGTGCCAGCAGCCCGGGGGGGGCGGAAGGGTGGATTATTTCGGATACGCAGTATTTT. Its protein is CASSPGGAEGWIISDTQYF.

This rearrangement joins TRBV4-1 to TRBJ2-5; TRBD1 aligns across 12 bases. The DNA end lines up better with TRBJ2-7; the J call may be wrong. Germline CDR1 MGHRA, CDR2 YSYEKL. The length of the CDR3 is 15 residues. CDR3 protein: CASSYGTGGNNEQYF. The CDR3 bases are TGCGCCAGCAGCTATGGGACAGGGGGCAACAACGAGCAGTACTTC.

In this sample, this clone turned up once. This same CDR3 is encoded by further DNA sequences in the sample. The genes are TRBV18 and TRBJ2-1, with TRBD2 matching 12 bases. V shed 6 bases, J shed 4 bases, and the junction held 4 bases outside the gene matches. In germline, CDR1 is KGHSH, CDR2 LQKENI. CDR3 size: 15 residues. CDR3: CASSQLAGGYNEQFF. As DNA, the CDR3 is TGTGCCAGCTCCCAGCTAGCGGGGGGGTACAATGAGCAGTTCTTC.

The J gene is TRBJ2-5, the V gene TRBV5-1; the match to TRBD1 covers 10 bases. The DNA end is more similar to TRBJ2-7, so the J call may be wrong. This CDR3 is built from 14 residues. Germline assignment: CDR1 SGHRS and CDR2 YFSETQ. This CDR3 is CASSHGTGAYEQYF. The CDR3 DNA reads TGCGCCAGCAGCCACGGGACAGGGGCCTACGAGCAGTACTTC.

This rearrangement joins TRBV28 to TRBJ2-7; D is possibly TRBD2 (5 bases). Trimming took off 2 bases at V and 0 bases at J, with 17 bases between the two ends. The CDR3 loop spans 17 amino acids. Germline CDR1 MDHEN, CDR2 SYDVKM. The CDR3 loop is CASSLTRGSTLSYEQYF. The CDR3 DNA follows: TGTGCCAGCAGTTTAACGCGCGGGTCCACTCTCTCCTACGAGCAGTACTTC.

This clone was picked up a small number of times. The V and J genes are TRBV2 and TRBJ2-5; TRBD1 matches at 10 bases. With the DNA end fitting TRBJ2-7 better, the J assignment may be wrong. The length of the CDR3 is 13 residues. CDR1 and CDR2 (germline): SNHLY, FYNNEI. The CDR3 DNA is TGTGCCTGCAAACGGGACAGGGGATCCGAGCAGTACTTC. Translating gives CACKRDRGSEQYF.

CDR3 sequence reads: CASSLGLGSSYEQYF. CDR3 DNA: TGCGCCAGCAGCTTGGGCTTGGGCAGCTCCTACGAGCAGTACTTC. The chain carries TRBV5-1 and TRBJ2-7; D gene ambiguous. In germline, CDR1 is SGHRS, CDR2 YFSETQ. V shed 0 bases and J shed 0 bases, with 10 bases lying between them. The CDR3 spans 15 residues.

The chain combines TRBV9 with TRBJ2-7; the D gene is possibly TRBD2 (6 bases). Germline loops: CDR1 SGDLS, CDR2 YYNGEE. The length of the CDR3 is 16 residues. The V gene lost 4 bases and the J gene lost 2 bases, with 19 bases spanning the gap. In DNA, the CDR3 is TGTGCCAGCAGCCCTCCTAGCGTGGGCCTCCCCTACGAGCAGTACTTC. Translating gives CASSPPSVGLPYEQYF.

This clone has a single count. This CDR3 fails to terminate in the conserved phenylalanine or tryptophan, so it likely reflects a read error. The DNA is omitted, as the CDR3 cannot be located on it reliably, and the CDR3 follows TCRdb's listing. V is TRBV5-1 and J is TRBJ2-7; the table's TRBD2 call for D was not verified on the DNA. With termini counted, the CDR3 has 9 amino acids. Looked up from germline, CDR1 is SGHRS and CDR2 is YFSETQ. CDR3 sequence reads: CASSLVGSG.

The chain carries TRBV10-3 and TRBJ2-5; D gene unclear. With 0 bases removed from V and 5 bases from J, the gap between germline ends came to 4 bases. In germline, CDR1 is ENHRY, CDR2 SYGVKD. The CDR3 is 12 residues long. CDR3 residues: CAISESSETQYF. The DNA of the CDR3 is TGTGCCATCAGTGAGTCATCGGAGACCCAGTACTTC.

The V call is TRBV19, the J call TRBJ2-3; 9 bases match TRBD1. V lost 6 bases to trimming and J lost 8 bases; unmatched junction nucleotides: 3. CDR1 is LNHDA and CDR2 is SQIVND in the germline V gene (reference sequence). This CDR3 contains 12 residues. CDR3 nucleotides: TGTGCCAGTAGCCCGGGACAGGGTACGCAGTATTTT. As protein: CASSPGQGTQYF.

V is TRBV5-6 and J is TRBJ2-6; D gene uncertain. This CDR3 is built from 17 residues. Deletions cut 2 bases from V and 0 bases from J, with 12 bases between. Germline V gene sequence: CDR1 SGHDT, CDR2 YYEEEE. CDR3 coding DNA: TGTGCCAGCAGCTTATTGCAGACAAGCTCTGGGGCCAACGTCCTGACTTTC. This gives the protein CASSLLQTSSGANVLTF. Using reference TRBV5-6 and TRBJ2-6 for the parts outside the CDR3, the full variable domain is DAGVTQSPTHLIKTRGQQVTLRCSPKSGHDTVSWYQQALGQGPQFIFQYYEEEERQRGNFPDRFSGHQFPNYSSELNVNALLLGDSALYLCASSLLQTSSGANVLTFGAGSRLTVL.

This clone occurred a few times. V gene TRBV5-1 combines with J gene TRBJ2-2; possible D gene TRBD1, 6 bases. V lost 0 bases to trimming and J lost 4 bases, with 10 bases between them. The CDR3 runs 15 residues. Germline loops: CDR1 SGHRS, CDR2 YFSETQ. CDR3 nucleotides: TGCGCCAGCAGCTTGGGGGGGCTCGGCACCGGGGAGCTGTTTTTT. It translates to CASSLGGLGTGELFF. Variable domain in full (rest from reference TRBV5-1 and TRBJ2-2): KAGVTQTPRYLIKTRGQQVTLSCSPISGHRSVSWYQQTPGQGLQFLFEYFSETQRNKGNFPGRFSGRQFSNSRSEMNVSTLELGDSALYLCASSLGGLGTGELFFGEGSRLTVL.

The chain has TRBV5-1 and TRBJ2-2; D call uncertain. Looked up from germline, CDR1 is SGHRS and CDR2 is YFSETQ. This CDR3 spans 13 amino acids. The V end was cut by 6 bases, the J end by 2 bases, with 8 bases between. The CDR3 loop is CASTQQNTGELFF. CDR3 sequence (DNA): TGCGCCAGCACCCAACAAAACACCGGGGAGCTGTTTTTT.

The chain links TRBV30 to TRBJ2-5; 9 positions agree with TRBD1. The end of the DNA fits TRBJ2-7 better, so the J call may be wrong. The CDR3 is 14 amino acids. Germline CDR1 is GTSNPN and CDR2 is SVGIG (reference sequence). CDR3 nucleotides: TGTGCCTGGAGTTTGGGGACAGGGACCTACGAGCAGTACTTC. Translated, it gives CAWSLGTGTYEQYF.

The J gene is TRBJ2-5, the V gene TRBV14; D is possibly TRBD2 (6 bases). The CDR3 runs 20 residues. V lost 0 bases and J 1 base, leaving 24 bases between the germline ends. CDR1 and CDR2 (germline): SGHDN, FVKESK. The CDR3 is CASSQDSFGSSFIRQETQYF. CDR3 coding DNA: TGTGCCAGCAGCCAAGATAGCTTCGGGAGTAGCTTCATTCGCCAAGAGACCCAGTACTTC.

V usage is TRBV28 and J usage is TRBJ2-7, with 9 bases matching TRBD2. Germline assignment: CDR1 MDHEN and CDR2 SYDVKM. The CDR3 is 14 amino acids. Unmatched junction bases numbered 1, after V lost 3 bases and J lost 1 base. CDR3 DNA sequence: TGTGCCAGCAGTTTGACTAGCGGTTCCTACGAGCAGTACTTC. Translated, it gives CASSLTSGSYEQYF.

This rearrangement joins TRBV6-5 to TRBJ1-2; D possibly corresponds to TRBD1 (6 bases). Germline V gene data show CDR1 as MNHEY and CDR2 as SVGAGI. The CDR3 contains 11 residues. Trimming left V 10 bases short and J 6 bases short, with 12 bases between. This CDR3 reads CAILQGDGYTF. For the CDR3, the DNA is TGTGCCATTCTACAGGGAGATGGCTACACCTTC.

This chain joins TRBV28 and TRBJ2-1, with D possibly being TRBD1 (6 bases). The CDR3 totals 12 residues. Germline CDR1 is MDHEN and CDR2 is SYDVKM. Trimming took off 6 bases at V and 6 bases at J, with 9 bases between the two ends. The CDR3 region has the DNA TGTGCCAGCAGGCAAGGGGGCAATGAGCAGTTCTTC. This sequence encodes CASRQGGNEQFF.